This TCR beta chain was captured in a study of tumor and adjacent non-tumor tissue in lung cancer. Study-level background: There were 12 adenocarcinoma, a couple of squamous cell carcinoma and 1 small cell lung cancer cases. Whole-study results and caveats: TCR diversity was significantly greater in tumor than normal lung tissue. Patients with more diverse tumor TCRs had worse survival. Top 100 clones took a larger repertoire share in normal lung.

The library came from three nested PCR rounds adapted from ARM-PCR protocols. TCRdb itself ran the multiplex PCR reads through MiXCR, one entry per CDR3 protein. Of about 86,000 distinct CDR3 sequences in the sample, 65% to 80% were seen once. The template was RNA from unsorted bulk tissue. Distant lung tissue was collected more than 3 cm away from the tumor edge. Concerning this clonotype itself: Its specificity is unknown. One end of the junction does not line up with germline, which may come from a read error.

This receptor was identified in a woman aged 45-60 years with non-small cell lung cancer. The sample consisted of distant non-tumor lung tissue.

The CDR3 region has the DNA TGTGTCAGCAGCTTAGAGGCAGGAGCGGGGCACAATGAGCAGTTCTTC. This codes for CVSSLEAGAGHNEQFF. The genes are TRBV11-2 and TRBJ2-1, with 7 bases aligning to TRBD2. The CDR3 sequence is 16 residues long. Per the germline V gene, CDR1 is SGHAT and CDR2 is FQNNGV.